The 22 T cell receptor beta chains listed next were all sequenced from one sample in a study of shared clonotypes between healthy human individuals. CD45RO-negative CD8 cells positively selected for CCR7 made up the naive population, which excluded terminally differentiated effector memory CD45RA+ cells. Measured with immunoSEQ multiplex PCR; TCRdb has only the in-frame clones, and not every one. The repertoire holds roughly 2.1 million clones, with 85% to 95% as singletons. Sequenced material: naive CD8+ T cells from PBMCs. All receptors come from a man aged 18 to 35 in good health. Some clones in this sample may be carry-over from other donors' samples.

V usage is TRBV13 and J usage is TRBJ1-1, with D maybe TRBD1 (5 bases). Germline CDR1 is PRHDT and CDR2 is FYEKMQ (reference sequence). V lost 0 bases, J lost 5 bases, and 13 bases lay in between. CDR3 length: 15 amino acids. The CDR3 spells CASSLGPGEGTEAFF. In DNA, the CDR3 is TGTGCCAGCAGCTTAGGCCCGGGCGAGGGGACTGAAGCTTTCTTT.

The J gene is TRBJ2-4, the V gene TRBV7-9, with 9 bases matching TRBD2. The V gene's germline CDR1 is SEHNR and CDR2 FQNEAQ (reference sequence). With 6 bases clipped from V and 8 bases from J, the junction kept 11 bases outside the gene matches. This CDR3 has 15 amino acids. For the CDR3, the DNA is TGTGCCAGCAGATTCAGTAGCGGGAGCCTTGACATTCAGTACTTC. It is translated as CASRFSSGSLDIQYF.

The chain links TRBV5-1 to TRBJ2-7; D remains ambiguous. The germline gives CDR1 SGHRS, CDR2 YFSETQ. Trimming took off 5 bases at V and 0 bases at J, with 12 bases between the two ends. This CDR3 contains 14 residues. The CDR3 is CASSFLSSSYEQYF. As DNA, the CDR3 is TGCGCCAGCAGTTTTCTTAGCAGCTCCTACGAGCAGTACTTC.

This rearrangement joins TRBV27 to TRBJ2-5; D remains ambiguous. Germline-derived CDR1 and CDR2 are MNHEY and SMNVEV (reference sequence). Trimming left V 2 bases short and J 2 bases short, with 9 bases between. There are 14 residues in the CDR3. CDR3 protein: CASSLRTDQETQYF. The CDR3 coding sequence is TGTGCCAGCAGTTTAAGAACGGATCAAGAGACCCAGTACTTC.

The chain carries TRBV9 and TRBJ2-2; no definite D call. The V gene lost 0 bases and the J gene lost 2 bases, with 8 bases spanning the gap. CDR3 size: 15 residues. The germline gives CDR1 SGDLS, CDR2 YYNGEE. The CDR3 here is CASSVGHTNTGELFF. The DNA for the CDR3 is TGTGCCAGCAGCGTAGGGCACACAAACACCGGGGAGCTGTTTTTT. The whole variable domain, remainder taken from reference TRBV9 and TRBJ2-2, is DSGVTQTPKHLITATGQRVTLRCSPRSGDLSVYWYQQSLDQGLQFLIQYYNGEERAKGNILERFSAQQFPDLHSELNLSSLELGDSALYFCASSVGHTNTGELFFGEGSRLTVL.

In regard to this clone: A read error may produce the germline difference seen at one junction end. Other DNA variants within this sample encode the same CDR3. This sequence joins TRBV19 and TRBJ1-1, with TRBD1 identical over 7 bases. This CDR3 contains 15 residues. Germline CDR1 is LNHDA and CDR2 is SQIVND (reference sequence). CDR3 residues: CASSPPTGLNTEAFF. The DNA for the CDR3 is TGTGCCAGTAGTCCCCCGACAGGGCTGAACACTGAGGCTTTCTTT.

The V call is TRBV7-2, the J call TRBJ2-2; 7 nucleotides agree with TRBD1. Germline V gene sequence: CDR1 SGHTA, CDR2 FQGNSA. CDR3 size: 15 residues. V lost 5 bases, J lost 4 bases, and 7 bases stayed unmatched. The CDR3 DNA reads as TGTGCCAGCAGCCGGGGACAGCTACCCACCGGGGAGCTGTTTTTT. It encodes CASSRGQLPTGELFF.

Only one count was recorded for this clone. The chain is built from TRBV29-1 and TRBJ1-1; 8 bases align to TRBD1. CDR3 length: 15 residues. Trimming removed 7 bases from V and 6 bases from J; junction bases left unmatched: 16. Looked up from germline, CDR1 is SQVTM and CDR2 is ANQGSEA. The CDR3 loop is CSARDRSLPYPEAFF. CDR3 nucleotide sequence: TGCAGCGCCCGGGACAGGTCTCTTCCTTACCCTGAAGCTTTCTTT.

On this clone: Different DNA sequences within this sample yield the same CDR3. CDR3 region: CASSLRQLNTEAFF. As DNA, the CDR3 is TGTGCCAGCAGTTTACGACAGCTCAACACTGAAGCTTTCTTT. The chain uses TRBV27 and TRBJ1-1; perhaps TRBD1 as D (5 bases). V lost 2 bases and J lost 2, with 9 bases in between. CDR1 and CDR2 from the germline V gene are MNHEY and SMNVEV (reference sequence). The CDR3 consists of 14 residues.

The gene calls are TRBV7-3 and TRBJ2-3, with D perhaps TRBD2 (6 bases). Germline assignment: CDR1 SGHTA and CDR2 FQGTGA. Deletions cut 5 bases from V and 6 bases from J, with 18 bases between. The CDR3 covers 15 residues. The CDR3 DNA is TGTGCCAGCAGCGGGGCCGGAGGGCCATGGGATACGCAGTATTTT. It translates to CASSGAGGPWDTQYF.

The rearrangement joins TRBV5-1 to TRBJ1-1; D not resolved. V shed 0 bases and J shed 7 bases, with 10 bases lying between them. The CDR3 runs 13 residues. Looked up from germline, CDR1 is SGHRS and CDR2 is YFSETQ. The CDR3 here is CASSLGAGVEAFF. The DNA of the CDR3 is TGCGCCAGCAGCTTGGGGGCCGGGGTTGAAGCTTTCTTT.

The chain employs TRBV11-3 and TRBJ1-6; D not resolved. V was clipped by 5 bases and J by 2 bases, with 10 bases between them. Germline lookup yields CDR1 SGHNT and CDR2 YENEEA. There are 15 residues in the CDR3. The CDR3 spells CASSPRTAYNSPLHF. DNA for the CDR3: TGTGCCAGCAGCCCGAGGACCGCCTATAATTCACCCCTCCACTTT.

The V call is TRBV7-3, the J call TRBJ2-3; TRBD2 matches at 9 bases. The V gene end was trimmed by 5 bases and the J gene end by 6 bases; junction bases not matched to a gene: 21. This CDR3 has 19 amino acids. Per the germline V gene, CDR1 is SGHTA and CDR2 is FQGTGA. DNA of the CDR3: TGTGCCAGCAGCCCAACCACCGCCGCTGGCGGGAGGGCATATGATACGCAGTATTTT. This translates into CASSPTTAAGGRAYDTQYF.

CDR3 sequence (DNA): TGTGCCTGGAGTGGGGCAGGGCCCGAGCAGTACTTC. Translated, it gives CAWSGAGPEQYF. The chain carries TRBV30 and TRBJ2-5, with D possibly TRBD1 on 5 matching bases. The J call may be wrong; the DNA end is better matched by TRBJ2-7. This CDR3 is built from 12 residues. Germline CDR1 is GTSNPN and CDR2 is SVGIG (reference sequence).

This chain connects TRBV5-1 to TRBJ1-1, with 8 bases lining up with TRBD1. The CDR3 covers 14 residues. Germline values: CDR1 SGHRS, CDR2 YFSETQ. V shed 2 bases, J shed 7 bases, and the junction held 7 bases outside the gene matches. CDR3 sequence (DNA): TGCGCCAGCAGCTTAAAAATACAGGGGGTTGAAGCTTTCTTT. This codes for CASSLKIQGVEAFF. Filled out from reference TRBV5-1 and TRBJ1-1, the complete variable domain reads KAGVTQTPRYLIKTRGQQVTLSCSPISGHRSVSWYQQTPGQGLQFLFEYFSETQRNKGNFPGRFSGRQFSNSRSEMNVSTLELGDSALYLCASSLKIQGVEAFFGQGTRLTVV.

The V call is TRBV27, the J call TRBJ2-7; 9 positions agree with TRBD2. V dropped 0 bases and J dropped 7; count of bases not matched to a gene: 7. The CDR3 totals 15 residues. Germline values: CDR1 MNHEY, CDR2 SMNVEV (reference sequence). CDR3 sequence reads: CASSLSRGRADEQYF. The CDR3 DNA is TGTGCCAGCAGTTTATCGCGCGGGAGGGCCGATGAGCAGTACTTC.

On this clone: The sample contains more than one DNA sequence encoding this CDR3. The J gene is TRBJ2-1, the V gene TRBV15; TRBD2 matches at 11 bases. The CDR3 runs to 15 residues. Trimming cost V 6 bases and J 4 bases; bases outside gene matches: 5. Germline loops: CDR1 LNHNV, CDR2 YYDKDF (reference sequence). Here the CDR3 DNA reads TGTGCCACCAGTCGAGGGACTAGCGGATACAATGAGCAGTTCTTC. This gives the protein CATSRGTSGYNEQFF.

DNA of the CDR3: TGTGCCAGTAGTACCCCCCGGGGGAGTAGCAATCAGCCCCAGCATTTT. Amino acid sequence: CASSTPRGSSNQPQHF. The rearrangement joins TRBV19 to TRBJ1-5; weak D call: TRBD1 (5 bases). The CDR3 consists of 16 residues. V gave up 4 bases and J gave up 0 bases, with 13 bases separating them. The germline V gene encodes CDR1 LNHDA and CDR2 SQIVND (reference sequence).

The CDR3 nucleotides are TGTGCCAGCAGCGCGGGAGGGACCGCAAAAGAGACCCAGTACTTC. Its protein product is CASSAGGTAKETQYF. V is TRBV9 and J is TRBJ2-5, with TRBD2 matching 8 bases. V gave up 3 bases and J gave up 3 bases; unmatched junction bases: 7. The CDR3 extends over 15 amino acids. Germline V gene lookup returns CDR1 SGDLS and CDR2 YYNGEE.

The chain joins TRBV14 to TRBJ2-1; 11 bases map to TRBD1. There are 16 residues in the CDR3. After removal of 4 bases from V and 6 bases from J, the junction contained 8 bases not matched to a gene. CDR1 SGHDN and CDR2 FVKESK come from the germline V gene. The CDR3 sequence: CASSLPDRGHPNEQFF. The CDR3 DNA follows: TGTGCCAGCAGCCTACCGGACAGGGGGCACCCCAATGAGCAGTTCTTC. The whole variable domain, remainder taken from reference TRBV14 and TRBJ2-1, is EAGVTQFPSHSVIEKGQTVTLRCDPISGHDNLYWYRRVMGKEIKFLLHFVKESKQDESGMPNNRFLAERTGGTYSTLKVQPAELEDSGVYFCASSLPDRGHPNEQFFGPGTRLTVL.

The chain joins TRBV15 to TRBJ2-7, with TRBD1 identical over 10 bases. The germline gives CDR1 LNHNV, CDR2 YYDKDF (reference sequence). J lost 5 bases, V lost 5 bases, and 6 bases had no gene match. This CDR3 is built from 14 residues. DNA of the CDR3: TGTGCCACCAGCCCCCGGACAGGGGGGAACGAGCAGTACTTC. It translates to CATSPRTGGNEQYF.

The CDR3 DNA is TGCGCCAGCAGCTTGGTTGGTAGGGGAGGGGCGATTGAAGCTTTCTTT. Translated: CASSLVGRGGAIEAFF. The V gene is TRBV5-1, the J gene TRBJ1-1, with D possibly being TRBD1 (5 bases). Germline V gene data show CDR1 as SGHRS and CDR2 as YFSETQ. There are 16 residues in the CDR3. The V and J ends lost 0 bases and 7 bases respectively, with 19 bases between them.